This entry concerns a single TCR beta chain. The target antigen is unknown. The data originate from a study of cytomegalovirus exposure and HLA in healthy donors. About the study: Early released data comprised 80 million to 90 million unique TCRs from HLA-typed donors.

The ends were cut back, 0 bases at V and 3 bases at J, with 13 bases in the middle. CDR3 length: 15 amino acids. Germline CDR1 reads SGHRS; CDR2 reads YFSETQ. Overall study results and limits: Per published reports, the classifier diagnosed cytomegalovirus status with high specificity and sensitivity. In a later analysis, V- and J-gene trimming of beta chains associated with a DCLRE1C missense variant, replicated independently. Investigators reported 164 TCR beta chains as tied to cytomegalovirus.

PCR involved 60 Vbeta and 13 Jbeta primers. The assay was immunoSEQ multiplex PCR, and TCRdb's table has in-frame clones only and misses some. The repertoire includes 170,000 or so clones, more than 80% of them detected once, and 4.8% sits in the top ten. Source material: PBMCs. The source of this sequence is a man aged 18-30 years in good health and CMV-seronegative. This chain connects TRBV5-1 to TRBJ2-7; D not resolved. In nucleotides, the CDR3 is TGCGCCAGCAGCTTGGCCTTAGTGTCCGTCTACGAGCAGTACTTC. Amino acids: CASSLALVSVYEQYF.